One and the same sample provided the 14 T cell receptor beta chains below, sequenced in a study of long-term antiretroviral therapy in people with HIV. Samples were assayed with immunoSEQ v3.0 at survey level. Method: immunoSEQ multiplex PCR; TCRdb's copy keeps in-frame clones and lacks some. Of over 20,000 clones listed, around 87% are singletons. The sequenced sample was unsorted PBMCs, obtained approximately 2.5 years after starting antiretroviral therapy. These receptor sequences come from a woman aged 45-65 years with HIV.

The rearrangement links TRBV6-5 to TRBJ1-2; 7 positions match TRBD1. Per the germline V gene, CDR1 is MNHEY and CDR2 is SVGAGI. This CDR3 contains 15 residues. V shed 0 bases, J shed 1 base, and the junction held 2 bases outside the gene matches. The CDR3 region is CASSYSGQVNYGYTF. The CDR3 DNA reads TGTGCCAGCAGTTACTCAGGACAGGTTAACTATGGCTACACCTTC.

This clone was recorded once. CDR3 DNA sequence: TGTGCCAGCAGCCTAACGGCCGTGGGGAACGGAGCTTTCTTT. Protein: CASSLTAVGNGAFF. The rearrangement links TRBV28 to TRBJ1-1; D is undetermined. The length of the CDR3 is 14 residues. Germline CDR1 reads MDHEN; CDR2 reads SYDVKM. The V and J ends lost 6 bases and 10 bases respectively, with 21 bases between them.

This clone was detected only once. The CDR3 here is CASSLASGRTYEQYF. The CDR3 DNA reads TGTGCCAGCAGCTTAGCCTCGGGACGGACCTACGAGCAGTACTTC. The rearrangement links TRBV11-2 to TRBJ2-7, with D perhaps assigned TRBD1 or TRBD2 (5 bases each). With 1 base removed from V and 2 bases from J, the gap between germline ends came to 12 bases. Per the germline V gene, CDR1 is SGHAT and CDR2 is FQNNGV. This CDR3 is built from 15 residues.

The chain carries TRBV7-9 and TRBJ2-5, with 10 nucleotides matching TRBD2. V lost 4 bases and J lost 5; bases outside the gene matches: 1. Germline CDR1 SEHNR, CDR2 FQNEAQ (reference sequence). This CDR3 has 13 amino acids. CDR3 bases: TGTGCCAGCAGCTCTAGCGGGAGTGAGACCCAGTACTTC. Translated, it gives CASSSSGSETQYF.

The chain combines TRBV20-1 with TRBJ1-2, with D unresolved. The ends were cut back, 4 bases at V and 3 bases at J, with 6 bases in the middle. CDR1 is DFQATT, CDR2 SNEGSKA, per germline (reference sequence). CDR3 length equals 11 residues. CDR3 loop: CSATRDYGYTF. Written as DNA, the CDR3 is TGCAGTGCTACCCGGGACTATGGCTACACCTTC.

The V gene is TRBV6-1, the J gene TRBJ1-2; 10 nucleotides align to TRBD1. Germline V gene lookup returns CDR1 MNHNS and CDR2 SASEGT. This CDR3 is built from 16 residues. With 1 base clipped from V and 5 bases from J, the junction kept 7 bases outside the gene matches. CDR3 nucleotides: TGTGCCAGCAGTGAAGAGAGCGACAGGGGGCTGTATGGCTACACCTTC. Translation: CASSEESDRGLYGYTF.

This clone was recorded once. This chain connects TRBV6-5 to TRBJ2-1, with D possibly called TRBD1 or TRBD2 (5 bases each). Trimming took off 4 bases at V and 7 bases at J, with 17 bases between the two ends. CDR1 is MNHEY and CDR2 is SVGAGI in the germline V gene. The CDR3 spans 15 residues. This chain's CDR3 is CASSSGPRGRNEQFF. In DNA form, the CDR3 reads TGTGCCAGCAGTTCGGGCCCGAGGGGTCGTAATGAGCAGTTCTTC.

V and J are TRBV5-4 and TRBJ2-7; possible D gene TRBD2, 6 bases. From germline, CDR1 is SGHNT and CDR2 YYREEE (reference sequence). The CDR3 runs to 14 residues. V lost 0 bases, J lost 3 bases, and 10 bases lay in between. CDR3 coding DNA: TGTGCCAGCAGCTTGGGGCTAGCGAGCTACGAGCAGTACTTC. Its protein product is CASSLGLASYEQYF.

The gene calls are TRBV2 and TRBJ1-5; D gene uncertain. Germline CDR1 is SNHLY and CDR2 is FYNNEI. V was shortened by 7 bases and J by 7 bases, with 14 bases between the two germline ends. This CDR3 contains 13 residues. CDR3 loop: CASTSLGGQPQHF. The CDR3 DNA is TGTGCCAGCACGTCTCTCGGAGGACAGCCCCAGCATTTT.

V is TRBV29-1 and J is TRBJ1-4; TRBD1 might be the D (5 bases). This CDR3 region has 13 residues. V lost 6 bases and J lost 3, with 11 bases in between. Per germline, CDR1 SQVTM and CDR2 ANQGSEA. CDR3 amino acids: CSVWGNPNEKLFF. The CDR3, as DNA: TGCAGCGTCTGGGGGAACCCTAATGAAAAACTGTTTTTT.

The rearrangement links TRBV4-2 to TRBJ1-1; TRBD1 matches at 8 bases. The V and J ends lost 8 bases and 1 base, in that order; junction bases with no gene match: 15. The CDR3 has 17 amino acids. In germline, CDR1 is LGHNA, CDR2 YNFKEQ. The CDR3 sequence is CASSSRQGFFWNTEAFF. The CDR3 bases are TGTGCCAGCTCTTCGCGACAGGGGTTCTTTTGGAACACTGAAGCTTTCTTT.

This clone occurred once. The chain links TRBV13 to TRBJ1-2; D may be TRBD1 (6 bases). Germline loops: CDR1 PRHDT, CDR2 FYEKMQ (reference sequence). The length of the CDR3 is 12 residues. V lost 3 bases, J lost 9 bases, and 11 bases lay in between. DNA for the CDR3: TGTGCCAGCAGCTTCTTTAGGGACAGCTACACCTTC. It specifies CASSFFRDSYTF.

The chain recombines TRBV25-1 with TRBJ2-1, with 11 bases lining up with TRBD2. Germline CDR1 is MGHDK and CDR2 is SYGVNS. J gave up 9 bases and V 2 bases, and 9 bases lay outside the gene matches. This CDR3 is 16 amino acids long. CDR3 sequence (DNA): TGTGCCAGCAGTGAAAGCGCTAGCGGGAGGTTCCGTGAGCAGTTCTTC. Translating gives CASSESASGRFREQFF.

The rearrangement joins TRBV18 to TRBJ2-3; D perhaps matches TRBD2 (6 bases). In germline, CDR1 is KGHSH, CDR2 LQKENI. The CDR3 covers 15 residues. V dropped 3 bases and J dropped 1 base, with 11 bases sitting between them. DNA for the CDR3: TGTGCCAGCTCACCGGTGGCTAGCGGCACAGATACGCAGTATTTT. Protein: CASSPVASGTDTQYF.